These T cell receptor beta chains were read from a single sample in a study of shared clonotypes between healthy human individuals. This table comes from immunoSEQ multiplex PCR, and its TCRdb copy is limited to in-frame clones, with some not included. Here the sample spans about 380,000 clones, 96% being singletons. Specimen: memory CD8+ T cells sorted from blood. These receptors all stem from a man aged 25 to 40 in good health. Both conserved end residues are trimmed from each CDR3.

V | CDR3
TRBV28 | ASSLTTGALYNEQF
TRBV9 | ASSVNRELNYGYT
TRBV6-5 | ASSYSRDRVGGELF
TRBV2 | ASSVSVLGGEQY
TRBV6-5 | ASSYETASSTDTQY
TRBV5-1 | ASSSQGEGRKSTQY
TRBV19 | ASRDNSGNTIY
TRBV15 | ATSKGNTIY
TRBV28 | ASSPPGTVNYGYT
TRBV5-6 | ASSLLSEGDEQY
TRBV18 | ASSRLAGEQF
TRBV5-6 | ASSFGTSLDGELF
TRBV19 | ASSIVHPAGGQADTQY
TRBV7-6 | ASSLAGINEQF
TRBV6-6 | ASSSQGDTQY
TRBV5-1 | ASSYGVARTGELF
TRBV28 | ASSTRVPSGFQSSYNEQF
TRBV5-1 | ASGSTWLGETQY
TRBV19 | ASSMNSGAGDEQY
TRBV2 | ASSPPLTLPRQSWWYNEQF
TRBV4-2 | ASSQGGFESGYEQY
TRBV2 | ASRIPQAAHNEKLF
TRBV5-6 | ASSLFMSGGRNEQY
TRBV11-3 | ASSLTGYNEQF
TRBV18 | ASSPRDRGGDTQY
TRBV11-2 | ASSFFPDTDTQY
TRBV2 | ASSATQGATGELF
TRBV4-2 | ASSQEDGDREGYT
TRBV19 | ASSPFQAKGETQY
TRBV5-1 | ASSITGLPGNTIY
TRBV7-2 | ASSGGLAGGYEQY
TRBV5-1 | ASSLEQSSGRRTDTQY
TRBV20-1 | SASNQETQY
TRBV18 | ASSPVGAGLSGNTIY
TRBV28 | ASRWEGNQPQH
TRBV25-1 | ASSEPDRAREKLF
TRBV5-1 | ASSLWAGGGIYNEQF
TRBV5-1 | ASSPGGGHQPQH